The 14 T cell receptor beta chains presented below share a single source sample, sequenced in a study of response to subunit inactivated influenza vaccine. TCRdb recomputed calls from the RT-PCR reads with MiXCR, one row per CDR3 protein. The table lists just under 250,000 distinct CDR3 sequences, 9% to 15% of them singletons. This sample comprised non-naive T cells sorted from PBMCs, obtained 14 to 15 days before vaccination. The receptors originated from a man aged 45-65 years who received an inactivated influenza vaccine.

This clonotype has just a few counts. This chain connects TRBV10-1 to TRBJ2-2, with 9 positions matching TRBD2. The junction had 8 bases not matched to a gene; V was cut back by 0 bases and J by 0 bases. The CDR3 has 19 residues. Germline V gene data show CDR1 as WNHNN and CDR2 as SYGVQD (reference sequence). The CDR3 sequence: CASSESLAGYFSNTGELFF. For the CDR3, the DNA is TGCGCCAGCAGTGAGTCCCTAGCGGGGTACTTTTCGAACACCGGGGAGCTGTTTTTT.

This clonotype showed up just a few times. The genes are TRBV20-1 and TRBJ2-7, with a weak D call TRBD2 (7 bases). Trimming took 5 bases from V and 6 from J, leaving 32 bases between them. Per the germline V gene, CDR1 is DFQATT and CDR2 is SNEGSKA (reference sequence). The CDR3 totals 18 residues. CDR3 DNA: TGCAGTGCTGGCAGGATGGGGGGGGGCCTTTGGAGAGCGGGCGAGCAGTACTTC. Translating it yields CSAGRMGGGLWRAGEQYF.

The gene calls are TRBV4-3 and TRBJ2-7, with 7 bases lining up with TRBD1. The CDR3 has 15 residues. Germline-derived CDR1 and CDR2 are LGHNA and YSLEER. Trimming took 0 bases from V and 6 from J; bases not matched to a gene: 8. CDR3 DNA sequence: TGCGCCAGCAGCCAAGACCTTGGACAGGTGGGCGAGCAGTACTTC. Translated: CASSQDLGQVGEQYF.

This clonotype turned up a few times. V usage is TRBV6-2 or TRBV6-3 and J usage is TRBJ2-7; D unclear. Looked up from germline, CDR1 is MNHEY and CDR2 is SVGEGT. This CDR3 is built from 12 residues. Trimming removed 6 bases from V and 3 bases from J, with 9 bases in between. This CDR3 is CASRDGGYEQYF. The CDR3 coding sequence is TGTGCCAGCAGAGACGGTGGCTACGAGCAGTACTTC.

The rearrangement joins TRBV6-1 to TRBJ1-5; D not resolved. The germline V gene has CDR1 MNHNS and CDR2 SASEGT. This CDR3 is 15 amino acids long. V was shortened by 8 bases and J by 1 base, with 15 bases between the two germline ends. The CDR3: CASGPYTGSNQPQHF. CDR3 coding DNA: TGTGCCAGCGGCCCCTACACGGGGAGCAATCAGCCCCAGCATTTT.

This rearrangement joins TRBV11-2 to TRBJ2-5, with 12 positions matching TRBD2. CDR1 is SGHAT, CDR2 FQNNGV, per germline. CDR3 length: 14 residues. J lost 8 bases, V lost 2 bases, and 3 bases had no gene match. The CDR3 reads CASSLPSGRETQYF. The CDR3, as DNA: TGTGCCAGCAGCTTACCTAGCGGGAGGGAAACCCAGTACTTC. The whole variable domain, remainder taken from reference TRBV11-2 and TRBJ2-5, is EAGVAQSPRYKIIEKRQSVAFWCNPISGHATLYWYQQILGQGPKLLIQFQNNGVVDDSQLPKDRFSAERLKGVDSTLKIQPAKLEDSAVYLCASSLPSGRETQYFGPGTRLLVL.

The table lists this clonotype with a few counts. The genes are TRBV14 and TRBJ2-7, with 7 bases matching TRBD2. The germline gives CDR1 SGHDN, CDR2 FVKESK. There are 15 residues in the CDR3. After removal of 1 base from V and 2 bases from J, the junction contained 5 bases not matched to a gene. The CDR3 DNA reads as TGTGCCAGCAGCCAAGTCGGGAGGCTGGCCTACGAGCAGTACTTC. Its translation: CASSQVGRLAYEQYF.

V and J are TRBV18 and TRBJ1-1, with a tentative D call TRBD1 (6 bases). V dropped 2 bases and J dropped 7 bases, with 8 bases sitting between them. Germline V gene data show CDR1 as KGHSH and CDR2 as LQKENI. The CDR3 has 12 residues. The CDR3 spells CASSPKGGEAFF. The DNA of the CDR3 is TGTGCCAGCTCACCAAAGGGGGGTGAAGCTTTCTTT.

The chain combines TRBV20-1 with TRBJ2-5; 8 bases match TRBD2. CDR1 DFQATT and CDR2 SNEGSKA come from the germline V gene (reference sequence). V was clipped by 5 bases and J by 1 base; unmatched bases: 9. The CDR3 totals 15 residues. DNA of the CDR3: TGCAGTGCTTTCAAGCGGGAGCCGTTCCAAGAGACCCAGTACTTC. Translated: CSAFKREPFQETQYF.

The table lists this clonotype with many counts. J is TRBJ1-2 and V is TRBV5-1; 8 nucleotides align to TRBD1. Germline lookup yields CDR1 SGHRS and CDR2 YFSETQ. This CDR3 has 15 amino acids. V dropped 4 bases and J dropped 6; count of bases not matched to a gene: 11. This CDR3 reads CASSGDIQGGNGYTF. The CDR3 bases are TGCGCCAGCAGCGGTGATATACAGGGGGGGAATGGCTACACCTTC.

This clonotype came up many times. V gene TRBV12-3 or TRBV12-4 combines with J gene TRBJ2-4; D is ambiguous. V was shortened by 8 bases and J by 8 bases, with 16 bases between the two germline ends. CDR3 length: 13 amino acids. The DNA for the CDR3 is TGTGCCAGCCTCTCCTCGGTCAGTCACATTCAGTACTTC. Its protein is CASLSSVSHIQYF.

This clonotype turned up a few times. The genes are TRBV5-1 and TRBJ2-7; D is possibly TRBD1 (6 bases). Looked up from germline, CDR1 is SGHRS and CDR2 is YFSETQ. CDR3 length: 14 residues. The V end lost 4 bases, the J end lost 10 bases, and 21 bases lay between the germline ends. Written as DNA, the CDR3 is TGCGCCAGCAGCCATGACGGAGGTGGGGGCGGCCAGTACTTC. Its protein is CASSHDGGGGGQYF.

The V and J genes are TRBV4-1 and TRBJ1-2; D possibly corresponds to TRBD1 (6 bases). CDR1 MGHRA and CDR2 YSYEKL come from the germline V gene. The CDR3 covers 16 residues. Trimming pared 4 bases from V and 9 bases from J, leaving 24 bases between. DNA of the CDR3: TGCGCCAGCAGCCCCCCTGCTGGGGGGGGGCTTAAGAGCTACACCTTC. Encoded protein: CASSPPAGGGLKSYTF.

This clonotype was observed a few times. The J gene is TRBJ1-1, the V gene TRBV12-3 or TRBV12-4, with D possibly matching TRBD1 (5 bases). V gave up 7 bases and J gave up 4 bases, with 13 bases separating them. This CDR3 spans 13 amino acids. The CDR3 DNA reads as TGTGCCAGCACTGGGGGAGGTCTCACTGAAGCTTTCTTT. Translation: CASTGGGLTEAFF.